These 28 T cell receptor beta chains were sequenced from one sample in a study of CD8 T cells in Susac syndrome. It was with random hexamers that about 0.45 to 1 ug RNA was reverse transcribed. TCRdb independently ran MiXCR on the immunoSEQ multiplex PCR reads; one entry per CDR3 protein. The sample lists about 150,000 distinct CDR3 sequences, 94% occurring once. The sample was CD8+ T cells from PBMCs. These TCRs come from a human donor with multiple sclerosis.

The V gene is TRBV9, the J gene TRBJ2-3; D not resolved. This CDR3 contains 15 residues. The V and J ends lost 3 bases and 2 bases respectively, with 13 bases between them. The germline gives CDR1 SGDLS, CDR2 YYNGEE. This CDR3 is CASSAAMGNTDTQYF. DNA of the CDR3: TGTGCCAGCAGCGCAGCTATGGGTAACACAGATACGCAGTATTTT.

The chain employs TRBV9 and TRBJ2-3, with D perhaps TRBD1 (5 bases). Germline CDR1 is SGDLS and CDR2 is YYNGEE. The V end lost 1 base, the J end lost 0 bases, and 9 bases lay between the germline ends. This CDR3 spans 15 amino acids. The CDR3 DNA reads TGTGCCAGCAGCGTACAGGGCCGAAGCACAGATACGCAGTATTTT. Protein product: CASSVQGRSTDTQYF.

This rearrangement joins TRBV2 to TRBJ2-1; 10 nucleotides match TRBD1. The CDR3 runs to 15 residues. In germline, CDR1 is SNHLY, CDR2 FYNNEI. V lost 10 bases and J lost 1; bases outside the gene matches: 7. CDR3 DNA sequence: TGTGCCACTGCCGGGACAGGGGTTTCCTACAATGAGCAGTTCTTC. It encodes CATAGTGVSYNEQFF.

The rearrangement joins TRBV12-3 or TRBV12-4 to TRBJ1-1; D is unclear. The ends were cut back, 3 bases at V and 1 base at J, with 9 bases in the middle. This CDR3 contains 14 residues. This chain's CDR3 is CASSFGPGNTEAFF. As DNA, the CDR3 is TGTGCCAGCAGTTTTGGGCCCGGGAACACTGAAGCTTTCTTT.

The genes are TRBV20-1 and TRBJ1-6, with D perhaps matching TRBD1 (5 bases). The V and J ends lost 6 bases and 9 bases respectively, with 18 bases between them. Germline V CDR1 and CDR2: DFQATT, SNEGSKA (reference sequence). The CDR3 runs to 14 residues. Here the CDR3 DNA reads TGCAGTGCCCCGACAGCCAGCCCGAGTTCACCCCTCCACTTT. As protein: CSAPTASPSSPLHF.

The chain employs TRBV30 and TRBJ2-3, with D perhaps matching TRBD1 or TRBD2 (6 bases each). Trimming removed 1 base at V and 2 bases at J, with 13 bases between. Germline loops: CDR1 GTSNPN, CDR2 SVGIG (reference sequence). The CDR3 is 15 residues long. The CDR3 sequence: CAWSGLGGLTDTQYF. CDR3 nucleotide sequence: TGTGCCTGGAGTGGTCTGGGGGGCCTCACAGATACGCAGTATTTT.

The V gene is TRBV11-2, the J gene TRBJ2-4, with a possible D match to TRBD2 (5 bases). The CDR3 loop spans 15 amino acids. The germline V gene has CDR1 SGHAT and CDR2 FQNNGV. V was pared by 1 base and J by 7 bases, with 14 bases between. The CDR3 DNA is TGTGCCAGCAGCTTAGCACAGAGAGGGTTCAACATTCAGTACTTC. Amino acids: CASSLAQRGFNIQYF.

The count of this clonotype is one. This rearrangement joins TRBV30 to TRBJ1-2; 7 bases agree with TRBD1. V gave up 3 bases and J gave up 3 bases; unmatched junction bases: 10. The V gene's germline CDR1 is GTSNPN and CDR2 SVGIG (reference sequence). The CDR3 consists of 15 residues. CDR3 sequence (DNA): TGTGCCTGGAGCGGGAAAGACAGGGTCGACTATGGCTACACCTTC. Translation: CAWSGKDRVDYGYTF.

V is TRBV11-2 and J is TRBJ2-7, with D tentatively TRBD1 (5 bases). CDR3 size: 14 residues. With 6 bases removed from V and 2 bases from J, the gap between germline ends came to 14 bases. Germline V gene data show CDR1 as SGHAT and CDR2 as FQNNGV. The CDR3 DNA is TGTGCCAGCAGTACAGGCGATTCTACCTACGAGCAGTACTTC. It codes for CASSTGDSTYEQYF.

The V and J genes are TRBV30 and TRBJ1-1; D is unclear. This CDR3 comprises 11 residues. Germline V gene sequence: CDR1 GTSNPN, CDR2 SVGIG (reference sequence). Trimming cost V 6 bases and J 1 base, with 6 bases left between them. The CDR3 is CACRRNTEAFF. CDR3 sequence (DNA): TGTGCCTGTCGCAGGAACACTGAAGCTTTCTTT. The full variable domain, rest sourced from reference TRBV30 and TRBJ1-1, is SQTIHQWPATLVQPVGSPLSLECTVEGTSNPNLYWYRQAAGRGLQLLFYSVGIGQISSEVPQNLSASRPQDRQFILSSKKLLLSDSGFYLCACRRNTEAFFGQGTRLTVV.

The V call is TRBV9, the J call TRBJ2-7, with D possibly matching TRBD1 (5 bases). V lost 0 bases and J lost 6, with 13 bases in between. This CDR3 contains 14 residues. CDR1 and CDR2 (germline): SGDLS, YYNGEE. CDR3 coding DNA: TGTGCCAGCAGCGTAGGAGGCAGGGAAGGCGAGCAGTACTTC. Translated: CASSVGGREGEQYF. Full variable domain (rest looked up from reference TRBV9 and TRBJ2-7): DSGVTQTPKHLITATGQRVTLRCSPRSGDLSVYWYQQSLDQGLQFLIQYYNGEERAKGNILERFSAQQFPDLHSELNLSSLELGDSALYFCASSVGGREGEQYFGPGTRLTVT.

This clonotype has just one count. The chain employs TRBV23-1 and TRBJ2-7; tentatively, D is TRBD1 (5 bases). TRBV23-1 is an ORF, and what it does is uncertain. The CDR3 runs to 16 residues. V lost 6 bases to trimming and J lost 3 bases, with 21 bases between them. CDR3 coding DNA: TGCGCCAGCAGACAAAACCCCATCAGGGATAACTACGAGCAGTACTTC. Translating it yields CASRQNPIRDNYEQYF.

The CDR3 loop reads CAWSEGQAPSYEQYF. The CDR3 DNA is TGTGCCTGGAGTGAGGGACAGGCACCGTCCTACGAGCAGTACTTC. The rearrangement links TRBV30 to TRBJ2-7; 8 bases map to TRBD1. Per the germline V gene, CDR1 is GTSNPN and CDR2 is SVGIG (reference sequence). V shed 1 base, J shed 1 base, and the junction held 6 bases outside the gene matches. CDR3 size: 15 residues.

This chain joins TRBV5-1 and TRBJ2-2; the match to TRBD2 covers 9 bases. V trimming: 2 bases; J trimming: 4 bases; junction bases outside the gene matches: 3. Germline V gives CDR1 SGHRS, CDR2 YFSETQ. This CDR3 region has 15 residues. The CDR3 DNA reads TGCGCCAGCAGCTTCGGCGGGGGGGCCACCGGGGAGCTGTTTTTT. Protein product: CASSFGGGATGELFF.

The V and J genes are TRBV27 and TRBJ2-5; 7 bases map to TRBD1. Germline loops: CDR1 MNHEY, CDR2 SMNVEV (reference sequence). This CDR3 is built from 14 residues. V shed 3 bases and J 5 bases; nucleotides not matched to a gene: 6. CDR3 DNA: TGTGCCAGCAGTTTGGGTCGCAGGGGGGAGACCCAGTACTTC. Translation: CASSLGRRGETQYF.

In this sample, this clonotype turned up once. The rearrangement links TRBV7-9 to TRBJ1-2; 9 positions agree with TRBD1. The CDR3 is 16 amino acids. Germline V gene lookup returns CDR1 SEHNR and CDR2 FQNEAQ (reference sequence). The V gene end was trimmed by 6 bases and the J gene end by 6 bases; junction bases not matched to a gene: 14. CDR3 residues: CASSPPGQGREHGYTF. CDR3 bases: TGTGCCAGCAGTCCACCGGGACAGGGACGGGAGCATGGCTACACCTTC. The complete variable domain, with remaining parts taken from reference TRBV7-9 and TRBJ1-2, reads DTGVSQNPRHKITKRGQNVTFRCDPISEHNRLYWYRQTLGQGPEFLTYFQNEAQLEKSRLLSDRFSAERPKGSFSTLEIQRTEQGDSAMYLCASSPPGQGREHGYTFGSGTRLTVV.

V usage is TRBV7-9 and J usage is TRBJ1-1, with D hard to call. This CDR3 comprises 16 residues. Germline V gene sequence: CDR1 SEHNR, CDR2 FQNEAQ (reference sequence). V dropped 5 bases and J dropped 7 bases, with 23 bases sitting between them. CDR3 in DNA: TGTGCCAGCAGCCCCGAAAATGACGGGCCGGAGGTTGAAGCTTTCTTT. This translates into CASSPENDGPEVEAFF.

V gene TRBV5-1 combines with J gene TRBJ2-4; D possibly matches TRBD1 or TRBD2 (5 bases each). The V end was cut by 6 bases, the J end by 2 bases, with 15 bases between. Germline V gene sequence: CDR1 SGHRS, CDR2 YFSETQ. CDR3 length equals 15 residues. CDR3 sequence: CASTEGRATKNIQYF. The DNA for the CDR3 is TGCGCCAGCACCGAGGGCAGGGCAACCAAAAACATTCAGTACTTC.

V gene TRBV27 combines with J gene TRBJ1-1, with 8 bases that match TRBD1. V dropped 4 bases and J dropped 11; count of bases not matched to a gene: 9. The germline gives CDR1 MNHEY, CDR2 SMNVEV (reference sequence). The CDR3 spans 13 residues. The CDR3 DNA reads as TGTGCCAGCAGTTGGGGCAGGGGGCGTGAGGCTTTCTTT. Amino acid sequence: CASSWGRGREAFF.

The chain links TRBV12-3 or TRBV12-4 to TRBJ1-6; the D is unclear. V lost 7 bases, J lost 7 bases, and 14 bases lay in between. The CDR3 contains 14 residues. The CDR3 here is CASTGRAGNSPLHF. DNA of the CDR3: TGTGCCAGCACCGGGAGGGCGGGCAATTCACCCCTCCACTTT.

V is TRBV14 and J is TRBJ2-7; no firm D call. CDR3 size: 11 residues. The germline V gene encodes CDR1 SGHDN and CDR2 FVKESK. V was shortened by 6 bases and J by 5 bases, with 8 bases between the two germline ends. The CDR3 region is CASSLTNEQYF. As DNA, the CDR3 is TGTGCCAGCAGTTTAACAAACGAGCAGTACTTC. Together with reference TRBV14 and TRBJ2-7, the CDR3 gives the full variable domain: EAGVTQFPSHSVIEKGQTVTLRCDPISGHDNLYWYRRVMGKEIKFLLHFVKESKQDESGMPNNRFLAERTGGTYSTLKVQPAELEDSGVYFCASSLTNEQYFGPGTRLTVT.

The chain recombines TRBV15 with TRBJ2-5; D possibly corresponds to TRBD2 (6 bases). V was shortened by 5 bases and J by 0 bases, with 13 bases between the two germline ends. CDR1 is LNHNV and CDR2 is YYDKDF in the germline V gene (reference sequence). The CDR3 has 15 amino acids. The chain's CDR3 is CATSLGLSYQETQYF. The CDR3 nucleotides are TGTGCCACCAGCCTTGGACTAAGCTACCAAGAGACCCAGTACTTC. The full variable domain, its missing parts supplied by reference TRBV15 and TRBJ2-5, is DAMVIQNPRYQVTQFGKPVTLSCSQTLNHNVMYWYQQKSSQAPKLLFHYYDKDFNNEADTPDNFQSRRPNTSFCFLDIRSPGLGDTAMYLCATSLGLSYQETQYFGPGTRLLVL.

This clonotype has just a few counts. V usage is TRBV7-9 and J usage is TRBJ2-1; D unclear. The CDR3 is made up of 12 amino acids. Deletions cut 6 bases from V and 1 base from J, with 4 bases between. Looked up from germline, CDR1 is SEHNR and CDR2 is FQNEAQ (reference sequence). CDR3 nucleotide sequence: TGTGCCAGCAGTCGTTCCTACAATGAGCAGTTCTTC. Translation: CASSRSYNEQFF.

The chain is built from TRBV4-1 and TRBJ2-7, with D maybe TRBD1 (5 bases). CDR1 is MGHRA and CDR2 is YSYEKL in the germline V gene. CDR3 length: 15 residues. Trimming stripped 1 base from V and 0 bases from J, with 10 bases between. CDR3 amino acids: CASSQGTGLSYEQYF. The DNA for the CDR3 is TGCGCCAGCAGCCAAGGAACAGGTCTCTCCTACGAGCAGTACTTC.

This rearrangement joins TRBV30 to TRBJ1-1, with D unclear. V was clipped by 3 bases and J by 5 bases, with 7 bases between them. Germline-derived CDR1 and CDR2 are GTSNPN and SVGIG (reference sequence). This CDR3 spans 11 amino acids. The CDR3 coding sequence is TGTGCCTGGAGCCGGGAGACTGAAGCTTTCTTT. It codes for CAWSRETEAFF.

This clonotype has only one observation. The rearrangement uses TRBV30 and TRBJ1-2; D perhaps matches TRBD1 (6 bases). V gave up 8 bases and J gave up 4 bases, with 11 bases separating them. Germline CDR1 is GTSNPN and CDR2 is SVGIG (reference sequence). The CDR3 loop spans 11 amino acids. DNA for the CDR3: TGTGCCGTAGGGGGAGTCTATGGCTACACCTTC. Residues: CAVGGVYGYTF.

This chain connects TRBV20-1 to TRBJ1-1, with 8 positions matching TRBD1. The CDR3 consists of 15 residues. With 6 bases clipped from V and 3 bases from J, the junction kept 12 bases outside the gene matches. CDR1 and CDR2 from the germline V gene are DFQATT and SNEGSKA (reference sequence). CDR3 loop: CSARNTGGLDTEAFF. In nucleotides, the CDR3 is TGCAGTGCGAGGAATACAGGGGGATTGGACACTGAAGCTTTCTTT.

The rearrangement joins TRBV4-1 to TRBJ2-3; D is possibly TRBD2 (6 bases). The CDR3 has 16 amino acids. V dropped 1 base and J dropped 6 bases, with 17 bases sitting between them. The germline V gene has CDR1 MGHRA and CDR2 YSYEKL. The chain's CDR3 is CASSQVRLGAGDTQYF. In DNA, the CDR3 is TGCGCCAGCAGCCAAGTCCGGCTTGGGGCGGGGGATACGCAGTATTTT.